This T cell receptor (beta chain) is drawn from a study of radiotherapy plus CTLA-4 blockade in lung cancer. Overall study: Patients showed objective responses in over 15% of cases, and disease control was achieved by 31%.

General study findings and limits: Peripheral blood showed expansion of tumor-derived TCR clones after radiotherapy and ipilimumab. The authors reported that early blood T cell clone dynamics, with interferon-beta, best predicted response.

As concerns this clone: Its antigen is still unknown.

V shed 1 base and J shed 2 bases, with 11 bases lying between them. Per the germline V gene, CDR1 is LNHDA and CDR2 is SQIVND (reference sequence). The CDR3 has 15 amino acids. Enrolled patients, whose metastatic non-small-cell lung cancer was chemo-refractory, received focal radiation plus CTLA-4 blockade with ipilimumab. Only in-frame clones appear in the TCRdb table, and some are missing; sequencing was by immunoSEQ multiplex PCR. The data contain roughly 78,000 clones, around 73% of them singletons. The clonotype was recovered from a human donor with non-small cell lung cancer who had a complete response to radiotherapy plus ipilimumab. The rearrangement uses TRBV19 and TRBJ1-2; D possibly corresponds to TRBD1 (5 bases). The specimen was peripheral blood, collected from a patient treated with radiotherapy plus ipilimumab. The CDR3 region is CASSIGGGSNYGYTF. The CDR3 nucleotides are TGTGCCAGTAGTATAGGGGGGGGAAGCAACTATGGCTACACCTTC.